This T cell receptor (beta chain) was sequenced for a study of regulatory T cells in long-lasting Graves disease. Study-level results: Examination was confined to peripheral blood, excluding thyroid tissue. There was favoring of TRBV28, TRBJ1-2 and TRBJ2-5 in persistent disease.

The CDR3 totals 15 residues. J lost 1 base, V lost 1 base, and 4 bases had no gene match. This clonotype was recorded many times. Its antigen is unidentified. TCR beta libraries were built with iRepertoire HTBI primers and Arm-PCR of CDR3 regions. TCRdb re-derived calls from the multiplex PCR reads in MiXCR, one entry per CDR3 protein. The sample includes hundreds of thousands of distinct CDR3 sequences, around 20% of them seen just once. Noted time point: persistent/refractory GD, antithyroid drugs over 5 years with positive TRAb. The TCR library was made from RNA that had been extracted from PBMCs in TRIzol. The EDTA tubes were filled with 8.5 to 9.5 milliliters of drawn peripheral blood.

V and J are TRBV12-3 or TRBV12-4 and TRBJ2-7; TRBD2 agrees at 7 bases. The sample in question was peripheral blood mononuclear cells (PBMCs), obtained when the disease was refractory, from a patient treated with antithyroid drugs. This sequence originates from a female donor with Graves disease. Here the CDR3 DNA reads TGTGCCAGCAGTTTAGTGGGGGGGTCGTCCTACGAGCAGTACTTC. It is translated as CASSLVGGSSYEQYF.